This note documents a single T cell receptor (beta chain) sequence. The data stem from a study of shared clonotypes between healthy human individuals. Using immunoSEQ multiplex PCR, the repertoire was profiled, and TCRdb retains in-frame clones only, with some absent. The sample lists more than 850,000 clones; about four fifths were seen once. Germline V gene lookup returns CDR1 KGHSH and CDR2 LQKENI. The CDR3 contains 15 residues. Trimming removed 5 bases from V and 8 bases from J; junction bases left unmatched: 13. The chain joins TRBV18 to TRBJ1-2, with 8 bases fitting TRBD1. The sequenced sample consisted of memory CD4+ T cells from PBMCs. The sample's subset: CD45RA-negative fraction. This TCR came from a man between 18 and 35 years old in good health. Some clones in this sample may be carry-over from other donors' samples. CDR3 loop: CASSSGQGSSGGYTF. CDR3 sequence (DNA): TGTGCCAGCTCATCTGGACAGGGTTCCTCGGGGGGCTACACCTTC.